The 26 T cell receptor beta chains below all came from one sample that was sequenced in a study of early T cells in non-severe SARS-CoV-2 infection. TCRdb called the 5' RACE reads again in MiXCR, with one record for every CDR3 protein. The sample holds 60,000 to 65,000 distinct CDR3 sequences, 8.5% to 9.5% seen once. The sample consisted of whole blood. The receptors were gathered from an adult who was a healthcare worker with PCR-confirmed SARS-CoV-2 infection or an uninfected control (not recorded which).

In its sample, this clonotype was seen a few times. The chain joins TRBV21-1 to TRBJ2-7; TRBD1 was called by the table and not checked on the DNA. TRBV21-1 is classified as a pseudogene. This CDR3 comprises 15 residues. CDR3 nucleotide sequence: TGTGCCAGCAGCGCCCGCCTAGCCGGGTATCGCGAGCAGTACGTC. Translated, it gives CASSARLAGYREQYV.

This clonotype came up many times. The rearrangement uses TRBV6-2 or TRBV6-3 and TRBJ2-4; perhaps TRBD1 as D (5 bases). Trimming removed 2 bases from V and 0 bases from J, with 14 bases in between. The CDR3 sequence is 17 residues long. From germline, CDR1 is MNHEY and CDR2 SVGEGT. The CDR3, as DNA: TGTGCCAGCAGTTACAGGGGCTCCCCGTTAGCCAAAAACATTCAGTACTTC. Amino acid sequence: CASSYRGSPLAKNIQYF.

In its sample, this clonotype was seen many times. The chain couples TRBV20-1 to TRBJ2-5; TRBD2 agrees at 11 bases. Per the germline V gene, CDR1 is DFQATT and CDR2 is SNEGSKA (reference sequence). The CDR3 loop spans 16 amino acids. V was clipped by 3 bases and J by 2 bases; unmatched bases: 8. CDR3 bases: TGCAGTGCTAGTGATTTCGCTAGCGGGGGGCAAGAGACCCAGTACTTC. Protein sequence: CSASDFASGGQETQYF.

This clonotype was detected many times. The CDR3 nucleotides read TGCGCCAGCAGCCAAGATTTCTCCGGAGGGGGGCCCGTGGATACGCAGTATTTT. Protein sequence: CASSQDFSGGGPVDTQYF. The rearrangement links TRBV4-1 to TRBJ2-3; tentatively, D is TRBD1 or TRBD2 (6 bases each). Germline V gives CDR1 MGHRA, CDR2 YSYEKL. V lost 0 bases to trimming and J lost 6 bases, with 22 bases between them. The CDR3 sequence is 18 residues long.

Comment on this clonotype: At one of its ends the junction is not consistent with the germline gene, which may arise from a read error. This chain uses TRBV6-2 or TRBV6-3 with TRBJ2-2; maybe TRBD2 (5 bases). The germline V gene encodes CDR1 MNHEY and CDR2 SVGEGT. The CDR3 consists of 15 residues. As DNA, the CDR3 is TGTGCCAGCAGGCCTGGGCGGGCGAACCCCGGGGAGCTGTTTTTT. The encoded protein is CASRPGRANPGELFF.

This clonotype was seen only a few times. The V gene is TRBV6-6, the J gene TRBJ2-1; 9 positions agree with TRBD1. The CDR3 has 14 amino acids. Germline CDR1 reads MNHNY; CDR2 reads SVGAGI (reference sequence). With 6 bases clipped from V and 5 bases from J, the junction kept 5 bases outside the gene matches. The CDR3 here is CASRPGQGNNEQFF. CDR3 in DNA: TGTGCCAGCAGACCAGGACAGGGGAACAATGAGCAGTTCTTC.

This clonotype appeared a few times. The rearrangement uses TRBV19 and TRBJ2-5, with unresolved D. CDR1 is LNHDA and CDR2 is SQIVND in the germline V gene (reference sequence). V was trimmed by 7 bases and J by 0 bases, leaving 6 bases between them. The CDR3 is 12 amino acids. The CDR3 sequence is CASNNYQETQYF. The CDR3 bases are TGTGCCAGTAACAACTACCAAGAGACCCAGTACTTC.

This clonotype was recorded at least ten times. This chain joins TRBV12-2 and TRBJ2-7; TRBD1, the table's D call, was not compared with the DNA. TRBV12-2 corresponds to a pseudogene. The CDR3 is made up of 16 amino acids. For the CDR3, the DNA is TGTGCAAGTCGCTTTACCGGGACAGGGAGGTCCTACGAGCAGTACGTC. Translation: CASRFTGTGRSYEQYV.

At least ten counts were recorded for this clonotype. The chain uses TRBV12-3 or TRBV12-4 and TRBJ2-3; no firm D call. The CDR3 runs 14 residues. The V gene lost 5 bases and the J gene lost 3 bases, with 12 bases spanning the gap. The CDR3, as DNA: TGTGCCAGCAGTCCCGCCGACTGGACAGATACGCAGTATTTT. It is translated as CASSPADWTDTQYF.

This clonotype was seen many times. The gene calls are TRBV9 and TRBJ2-5; TRBD1 or TRBD2 may be the D gene (5 bases each). The V end was cut by 2 bases, the J end by 4 bases, with 15 bases between. Germline V gives CDR1 SGDLS, CDR2 YYNGEE. The CDR3 runs 15 residues. For the CDR3, the DNA is TGTGCCAGCAGCGTTGGACAAATCGAGGGAGAGACCCAGTACTTC. As protein: CASSVGQIEGETQYF.

This rearrangement joins TRBV9 to TRBJ1-5; TRBD1 might be the D (5 bases). The CDR3 is 15 amino acids. The V gene lost 4 bases and the J gene lost 3 bases, with 14 bases spanning the gap. Germline V gives CDR1 SGDLS, CDR2 YYNGEE. The CDR3 region is CASSPWGGFNQPQHF. CDR3 bases: TGTGCCAGCAGCCCCTGGGGGGGATTCAATCAGCCCCAGCATTTT.

The V and J genes are TRBV2 and TRBJ1-6; 10 bases are shared with TRBD1. The length of the CDR3 is 15 residues. The junction had 5 bases not matched to a gene; V was cut back by 5 bases and J by 7 bases. CDR1 and CDR2 (germline): SNHLY, FYNNEI. This chain's CDR3 is CASSKDRGRNSPLHF. The CDR3 coding sequence is TGTGCCAGCAGTAAAGACAGGGGGCGGAATTCACCCCTCCACTTT.

At least ten counts were recorded for this clonotype. The chain's CDR3 is CATSDLPGQGYNEQFF. The DNA for the CDR3 is TGTGCCACCAGTGATTTACCGGGACAGGGGTACAATGAGCAGTTCTTC. This chain joins TRBV24-1 and TRBJ2-1; TRBD1 agrees at 10 bases. Germline assignment: CDR1 KGHDR and CDR2 SFDVKD. J was trimmed by 4 bases and V by 1 base; bases with no gene match: 3. The CDR3 totals 16 residues.

The rearrangement links TRBV6-2 or TRBV6-3 to TRBJ2-4; TRBD1 matches at 9 bases. The V gene's germline CDR1 is MNHEY and CDR2 SVGEGT. Trimming cost V 5 bases and J 4 bases; bases outside gene matches: 6. The CDR3 is made up of 15 amino acids. The CDR3 region has the DNA TGTGCCAGCAGTAAGGACAGGGGTGAAAAAAACATTCAGTACTTC. It encodes CASSKDRGEKNIQYF.

In its sample, this clonotype was seen many times. The chain uses TRBV20-1 and TRBJ2-3; weak D call: TRBD1 (6 bases). The V end was cut by 1 base, the J end by 5 bases, with 13 bases between. CDR1 and CDR2 (germline): DFQATT, SNEGSKA (reference sequence). The CDR3 runs to 14 residues. Here the CDR3 DNA reads TGCAGTGCTAGAGGGGGGCTAGCAGGAGATACGCAGTATTTT. It codes for CSARGGLAGDTQYF.

The rearrangement joins TRBV7-6 to TRBJ2-5; 9 positions match TRBD1. CDR1 and CDR2 from the germline V gene are SGHVS and FNYEAQ. The CDR3 spans 16 residues. The V segment lost 1 base and the J segment 6 bases; nucleotides outside the gene matches: 9. CDR3 nucleotide sequence: TGTGCCAGCAGCTTAGTTTGGACAGGGGATTTTCAGACCCAGTACTTC. Protein product: CASSLVWTGDFQTQYF.

The table lists this clonotype with a few counts. J is TRBJ2-1 and V is TRBV2; TRBD1 is a possible D gene (7 bases). With 7 bases removed from V and 6 bases from J, the gap between germline ends came to 19 bases. Germline V gene lookup returns CDR1 SNHLY and CDR2 FYNNEI. The CDR3 loop spans 15 amino acids. The CDR3 reads CASIKEAGGGNEQFF. DNA of the CDR3: TGTGCCAGCATCAAGGAGGCAGGGGGAGGCAATGAGCAGTTCTTC.

This clonotype was detected a few times. The chain joins TRBV30 to TRBJ1-1, with D possibly TRBD1 on 6 matching bases. Germline V gene lookup returns CDR1 GTSNPN and CDR2 SVGIG (reference sequence). V dropped 4 bases and J dropped 2 bases, with 11 bases sitting between them. The CDR3 spans 13 residues. The CDR3 region is CAWKRTDNTEAFF. CDR3 DNA sequence: TGTGCCTGGAAGCGGACAGATAACACTGAAGCTTTCTTT. Looking up the rest from reference TRBV30 and TRBJ1-1 gives the full variable domain: SQTIHQWPATLVQPVGSPLSLECTVEGTSNPNLYWYRQAAGRGLQLLFYSVGIGQISSEVPQNLSASRPQDRQFILSSKKLLLSDSGFYLCAWKRTDNTEAFFGQGTRLTVV.

The sample holds a few counts of this clonotype. The chain carries TRBV18 and TRBJ2-1; 9 nucleotides align to TRBD1. The V and J ends lost 3 bases and 1 base, in that order; junction bases with no gene match: 7. The CDR3 runs to 17 residues. Germline-derived CDR1 and CDR2 are KGHSH and LQKENI. CDR3 residues: CASSPLTGTGSYNEQFF. The CDR3 coding sequence is TGTGCCAGCTCACCTCTCACCGGGACAGGGTCCTACAATGAGCAGTTCTTC.

CDR3 amino acids: CASSIPSRLETQYF. CDR3 bases: TGTGCCAGTAGTATCCCATCTCGTCTGGAGACCCAGTACTTC. V is TRBV19 and J is TRBJ2-5; D gene unclear. The germline V gene has CDR1 LNHDA and CDR2 SQIVND (reference sequence). The CDR3 spans 14 residues. V dropped 3 bases and J dropped 5 bases, with 13 bases sitting between them.

This clonotype occurred a few times. This chain connects TRBV15 to TRBJ2-2; D is uncertain. Trimming shortened V by 1 base and J by 4 bases, and 4 bases separated the two germline ends. Germline V gene data show CDR1 as LNHNV and CDR2 as YYDKDF (reference sequence). The CDR3 sequence is 13 residues long. DNA of the CDR3: TGTGCCACCAGCAGAGCGGGCACCGGGGAGCTGTTTTTT. Translating gives CATSRAGTGELFF.

In this sample, this clonotype turned up many times. V gene TRBV2 combines with J gene TRBJ2-3; 11 bases line up with TRBD1. Per the germline V gene, CDR1 is SNHLY and CDR2 is FYNNEI. This CDR3 is 14 amino acids long. Trimming cost V 7 bases and J 6 bases; bases outside gene matches: 6. DNA for the CDR3: TGTGCCAGCACGAGGACAGGGGGCCTGGATACGCAGTATTTT. It is translated as CASTRTGGLDTQYF.

This clonotype was counted only a few times. J is TRBJ2-5 and V is TRBV19, with D tentatively TRBD2 (5 bases). The CDR3 has 13 amino acids. V was cut by 6 bases and J by 5 bases, with 13 bases left in between. Germline assignment: CDR1 LNHDA and CDR2 SQIVND (reference sequence). Here the CDR3 DNA reads TGTGCCAGTAGCACGGACTTTCTGGAGACCCAGTACTTC. This encodes CASSTDFLETQYF.

This chain connects TRBV5-1 to TRBJ2-3; D is unclear. V lost 4 bases and J lost 0, with 15 bases in between. The CDR3 totals 16 residues. The V gene's germline CDR1 is SGHRS and CDR2 YFSETQ. The chain's CDR3 is CASSPGRVGSTDTQYF. CDR3 nucleotide sequence: TGCGCCAGCAGCCCCGGACGGGTAGGCAGCACAGATACGCAGTATTTT.

Only a few counts were recorded for this clonotype. The chain combines TRBV3-1 with TRBJ1-2; D possibly corresponds to TRBD1 (6 bases). CDR3 size: 15 residues. The germline gives CDR1 LGHDT, CDR2 YNNKEL (reference sequence). V was cut by 4 bases and J by 6 bases, with 18 bases left in between. The CDR3 protein is CASSPRRRGQDGYTF. The CDR3 coding sequence is TGTGCCAGCAGCCCCCGCCGTCGGGGGCAGGATGGCTACACCTTC.

In this sample, this clonotype turned up a few times. The J gene is TRBJ2-3, the V gene TRBV9, with no clear D. Trimming removed 0 bases from V and 5 bases from J, with 7 bases in between. The CDR3 contains 13 residues. The germline gives CDR1 SGDLS, CDR2 YYNGEE. This CDR3 is CASSVAMGDTQYF. In DNA form, the CDR3 reads TGTGCCAGCAGCGTAGCTATGGGAGATACGCAGTATTTT.